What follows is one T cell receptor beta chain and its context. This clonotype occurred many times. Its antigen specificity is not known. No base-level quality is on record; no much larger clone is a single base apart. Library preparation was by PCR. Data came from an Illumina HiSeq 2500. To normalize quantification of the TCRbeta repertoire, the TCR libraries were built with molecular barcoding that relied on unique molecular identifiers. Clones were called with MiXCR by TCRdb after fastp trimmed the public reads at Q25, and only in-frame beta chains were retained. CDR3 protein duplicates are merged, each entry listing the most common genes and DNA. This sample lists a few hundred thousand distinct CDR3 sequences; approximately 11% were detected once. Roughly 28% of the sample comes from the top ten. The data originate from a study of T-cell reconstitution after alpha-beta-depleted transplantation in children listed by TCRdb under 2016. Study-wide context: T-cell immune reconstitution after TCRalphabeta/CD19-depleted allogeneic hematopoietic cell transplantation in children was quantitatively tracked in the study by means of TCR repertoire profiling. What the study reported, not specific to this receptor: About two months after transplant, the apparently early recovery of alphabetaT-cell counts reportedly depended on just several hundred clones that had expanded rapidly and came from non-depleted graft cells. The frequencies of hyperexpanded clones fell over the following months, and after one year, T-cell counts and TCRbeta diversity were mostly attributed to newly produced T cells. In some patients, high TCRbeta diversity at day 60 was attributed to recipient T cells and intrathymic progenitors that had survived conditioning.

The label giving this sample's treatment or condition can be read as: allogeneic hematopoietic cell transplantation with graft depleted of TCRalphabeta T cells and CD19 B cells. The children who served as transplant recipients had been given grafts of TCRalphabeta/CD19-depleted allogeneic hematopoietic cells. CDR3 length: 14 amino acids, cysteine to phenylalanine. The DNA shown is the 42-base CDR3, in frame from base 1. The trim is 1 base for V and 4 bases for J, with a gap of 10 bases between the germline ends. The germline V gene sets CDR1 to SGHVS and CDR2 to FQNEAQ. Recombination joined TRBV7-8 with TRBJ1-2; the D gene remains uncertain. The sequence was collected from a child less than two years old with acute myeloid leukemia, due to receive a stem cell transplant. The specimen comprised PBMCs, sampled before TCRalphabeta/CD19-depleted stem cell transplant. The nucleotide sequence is TGTGCCAGCAGCTTAGATCGCTGGGGCTATGGCTACACCTTC. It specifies CASSLDRWGYGYTF. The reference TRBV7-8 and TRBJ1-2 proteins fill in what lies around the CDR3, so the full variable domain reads GAGVSQSPRYKVAKRGQDVALRCDPISGHVSLFWYQQALGQGPEFLTYFQNEAQLDKSGLPSDRFFAERPEGSVSTLKIQRTQQEDSAVYLCASSLDRWGYGYTFGSGTRLTVV.